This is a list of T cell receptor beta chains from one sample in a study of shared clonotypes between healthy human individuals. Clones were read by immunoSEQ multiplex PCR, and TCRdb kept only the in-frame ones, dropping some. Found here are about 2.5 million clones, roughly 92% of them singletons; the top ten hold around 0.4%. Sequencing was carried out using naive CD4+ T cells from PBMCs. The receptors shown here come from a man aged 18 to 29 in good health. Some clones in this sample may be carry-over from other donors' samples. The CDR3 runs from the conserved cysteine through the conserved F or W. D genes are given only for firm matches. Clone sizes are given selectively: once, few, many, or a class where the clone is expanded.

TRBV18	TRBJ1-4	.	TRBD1	TGTGCCAGCTCAGCGGGGACAGGGGGCGGTGAAAAACTGTTTTTT	CASSAGTGGGEKLFF
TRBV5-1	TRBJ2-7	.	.	TGCGCCAGCAGGTCCTTGTTTCATAGCTCCTACGAGCAGTACTTC	CASRSLFHSSYEQYF
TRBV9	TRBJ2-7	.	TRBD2	TGTGCCAGCAGCGTAGGGGGACTAGCGGGAGTTGAGCAGTACTTC	CASSVGGLAGVEQYF
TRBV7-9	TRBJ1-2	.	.	TGTGCCAGCAGCCCAACAGCACAGGGTCCCCTTAACTATGGCTACACCTTC	CASSPTAQGPLNYGYTF
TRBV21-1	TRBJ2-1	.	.	TGTGCCAGCAGCAAAGGAGCCCTGACCACTAGCGGCGAGCAGTTCTTC	CASSKGALTTSGEQFF
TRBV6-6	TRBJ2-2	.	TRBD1	TGTGCCAGCCTATGGACAGGGGGATACACCGGGGAGCTGTTTTTT	CASLWTGGYTGELFF
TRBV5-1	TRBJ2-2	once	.	TGCGCCAGCAGCTTGGACGGTCCCCCGGGCACCGGGGAGCTGTTTTTT	CASSLDGPPGTGELFF
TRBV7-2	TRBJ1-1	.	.	TGTGCCAGCAGCAAACAGATCTTGAACACTGAAGCTTTCTTT	CASSKQILNTEAFF
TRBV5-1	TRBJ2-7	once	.	TGCGCCAGCAGCTTGCTGGACTCCTACGAGCAGTACTTC	CASSLLDSYEQYF
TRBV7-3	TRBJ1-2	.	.	TGTGCCAGCAGCTTAAGGTCTTCCGCTCGGGGGAACTATGGCTACACCTTC	CASSLRSSARGNYGYTF
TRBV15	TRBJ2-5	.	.	TGTGCCACCAGGCTAGGACAACTCCAAGAGACCCAGTACTTC	CATRLGQLQETQYF
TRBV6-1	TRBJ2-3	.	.	TGTGCCAGCAGGTGGGAGATGGGAGATACGCAGTATTTT	CASRWEMGDTQYF
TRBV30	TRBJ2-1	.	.	TGTGCCTGGAAAGAGAGCTCCTACAATGAGCAGTTCTTC	CAWKESSYNEQFF
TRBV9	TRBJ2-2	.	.	TGTGCCAGCAGCCCACATCGCGGGGAGCTGTTTTTT	CASSPHRGELFF
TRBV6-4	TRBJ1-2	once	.	TGTGCCAGCAGTGACTCGACAGGCCGTGGCTACACCTTC	CASSDSTGRGYTF
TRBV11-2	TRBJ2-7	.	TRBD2	TGTGCCAGCAGCTTAGATAGACTAGCGGTAACCTACGAGCAGTACTTC	CASSLDRLAVTYEQYF
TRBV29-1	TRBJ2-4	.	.	TGCAGCGTTGGGGACCCCCGATCGAGTGGAAACATTCAGTACTTC	CSVGDPRSSGNIQYF